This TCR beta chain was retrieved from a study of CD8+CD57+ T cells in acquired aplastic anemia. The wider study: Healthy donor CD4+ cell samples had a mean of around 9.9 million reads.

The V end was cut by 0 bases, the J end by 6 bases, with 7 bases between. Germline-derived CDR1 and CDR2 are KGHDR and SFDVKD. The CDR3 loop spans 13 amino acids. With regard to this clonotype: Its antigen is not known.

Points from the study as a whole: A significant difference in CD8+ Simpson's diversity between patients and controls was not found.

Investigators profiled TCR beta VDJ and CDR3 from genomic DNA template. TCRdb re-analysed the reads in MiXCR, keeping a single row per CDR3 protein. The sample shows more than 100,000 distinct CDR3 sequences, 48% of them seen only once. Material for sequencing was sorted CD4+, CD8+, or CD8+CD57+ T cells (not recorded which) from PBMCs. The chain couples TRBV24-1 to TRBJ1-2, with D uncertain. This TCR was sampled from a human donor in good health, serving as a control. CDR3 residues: CATSDLGTDGYTF. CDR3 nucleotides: TGTGCCACCAGTGATTTGGGTACGGATGGCTACACCTTC.